This passage covers 27 T cell receptor beta chains from one sample sequenced in a study of identical twins. One entry per CDR3 protein results from TCRdb running MiXCR on the 5' RACE reads. This table has some 500,000 distinct CDR3 sequences, less than 25% appearing once. These data also formed part of another study, on T cells expressing NK-cell markers.

The specimen was CD4+ T cells sorted from blood. Receptor source: a young woman in good health.

In this sample, this clonotype turned up a few times. The chain recombines TRBV5-6 with TRBJ2-7; 10 nucleotides line up with TRBD1. The CDR3 has 18 amino acids. In germline, CDR1 is SGHDT, CDR2 YYEEEE. With V trimmed by 4 bases and J by 1 base, 14 bases remained unmatched. DNA for the CDR3: TGTGCCAGCAGCCCCCTCCTAACCGGGACAGGGGTGTCCTACGAGCAGTACTTC. This translates into CASSPLLTGTGVSYEQYF.

The V call is TRBV20-1, the J call TRBJ1-1; D is uncertain. The CDR3 runs 14 residues. V gave up 0 bases and J gave up 1 base, with 9 bases separating them. Germline V gives CDR1 DFQATT, CDR2 SNEGSKA (reference sequence). The CDR3 protein is CSARDSYTNTEAFF. CDR3 nucleotides: TGCAGTGCTAGAGATAGTTACACGAACACTGAAGCTTTCTTT.

The chain uses TRBV6-1 and TRBJ1-2, with D possibly matching TRBD1 (5 bases). CDR1 is MNHNS and CDR2 is SASEGT in the germline V gene. There are 13 residues in the CDR3. V was pared by 4 bases and J by 4 bases, with 10 bases between. The CDR3 nucleotides read TGTGCCAGCAGTGTAAGCCAGGGCTATGGCTACACCTTC. Translated: CASSVSQGYGYTF.

This chain uses TRBV7-2 with TRBJ2-3, with TRBD2 identical over 9 bases. CDR3 length equals 14 residues. The germline V gene has CDR1 SGHTA and CDR2 FQGNSA. The ends lost 5 bases at V and 6 bases at J; junction bases unmatched: 6. CDR3 sequence: CASSISGGADTQYF. Here the CDR3 DNA reads TGTGCCAGCAGCATTAGCGGGGGAGCGGATACGCAGTATTTT. Based on the CDR3 plus reference TRBV7-2 and TRBJ2-3, the full variable domain is GAGVSQSPSNKVTEKGKDVELRCDPISGHTALYWYRQSLGQGLEFLIYFQGNSAPDKSGLPSDRFSAERTGGSVSTLTIQRTQQEDSAVYLCASSISGGADTQYFGPGTRLTVL.

This clonotype turned up a few times. The chain employs TRBV20-1 and TRBJ2-2; 7 positions agree with TRBD2. The CDR3 sequence is 13 residues long. Germline V gives CDR1 DFQATT, CDR2 SNEGSKA (reference sequence). The junction had 2 bases not matched to a gene; V was cut back by 3 bases and J by 4 bases. CDR3: CSARGRGTGELFF. In DNA, the CDR3 is TGCAGTGCTAGGGGGAGGGGCACCGGGGAGCTGTTTTTT.

This clonotype was detected ten times or more. The V call is TRBV20-1, the J call TRBJ1-1, with D hard to call. Trimming took 6 bases from V and 2 from J, leaving 7 bases between them. CDR3 size: 11 residues. Germline V gene sequence: CDR1 DFQATT, CDR2 SNEGSKA (reference sequence). CDR3 loop: CSATDNTEAFF. CDR3 nucleotide sequence: TGCAGTGCGACCGACAACACTGAAGCTTTCTTT.

This chain links TRBV11-2 with TRBJ1-2; D gene unclear. Between the trimmed V and J ends, which lost 1 base and 8 bases, there was a span of 11 bases. The germline gives CDR1 SGHAT, CDR2 FQNNGV. This CDR3 comprises 13 residues. CDR3 in DNA: TGTGCCAGCAGCTTAGTCCCCCTTAGGGGCTACACCTTC. Its protein product is CASSLVPLRGYTF.

The chain employs TRBV6-2 or TRBV6-3 and TRBJ1-5; a possible D gene is TRBD1 (6 bases). Trimming cost V 4 bases and J 3 bases, with 10 bases left between them. The CDR3 extends over 14 amino acids. Germline V gene data show CDR1 as MNHEY and CDR2 as SVGEGT. CDR3 DNA sequence: TGTGCCAGCAGTTCCCGGACAGTCAATCAGCCCCAGCATTTT. As protein: CASSSRTVNQPQHF.

J is TRBJ2-3 and V is TRBV20-1; 12 nucleotides match TRBD2. Germline assignment: CDR1 DFQATT and CDR2 SNEGSKA (reference sequence). Losses at the gene ends were 1 base for V and 10 bases for J; bases not matched to a gene: 6. CDR3 length: 14 residues. CDR3 residues: CSARVSASGGAQYF. For the CDR3, the DNA is TGCAGTGCTAGAGTTTCGGCTAGCGGGGGGGCGCAGTATTTT.

This clonotype has a handful of counts. V usage is TRBV29-1 and J usage is TRBJ2-1; unclear D gene. V lost 5 bases, J lost 8 bases, and 13 bases lay in between. The germline CDR1 and CDR2 sequences are SQVTM and ANQGSEA. The CDR3 is 12 amino acids. The CDR3 sequence is CSVIHGRDEQFF. The CDR3 region has the DNA TGCAGCGTTATCCACGGGCGCGATGAGCAGTTCTTC.

The genes are TRBV27 and TRBJ1-5; TRBD1 matches 9 bases. Trimming at V came to 6 bases and at J to 1 base, leaving 1 base not matched to a gene. CDR1 MNHEY and CDR2 SMNVEV come from the germline V gene (reference sequence). The CDR3 is 14 amino acids. The CDR3 DNA is TGTGCCAGCAGACAGGGGGCCAGCAATCAGCCCCAGCATTTT. Translated: CASRQGASNQPQHF.

The chain uses TRBV10-3 and TRBJ2-1, with unresolved D. Trimming cost V 7 bases and J 4 bases, with 5 bases left between them. The CDR3 sequence is 11 residues long. Germline loops: CDR1 ENHRY, CDR2 SYGVKD. The CDR3 spells CAIKQYNEQFF. The CDR3 DNA follows: TGTGCCATCAAACAGTACAATGAGCAGTTCTTC.

This clonotype was seen a few times. V is TRBV9 and J is TRBJ2-3; D gene uncertain. This CDR3 is 13 amino acids long. V gave up 2 bases and J gave up 5 bases, with 9 bases separating them. CDR1 SGDLS and CDR2 YYNGEE come from the germline V gene. CDR3 in amino acids: CASSVPGVDTQYF. As DNA, the CDR3 is TGTGCCAGCAGCGTCCCCGGCGTAGATACGCAGTATTTT. Full variable domain (missing parts from reference TRBV9 and TRBJ2-3): DSGVTQTPKHLITATGQRVTLRCSPRSGDLSVYWYQQSLDQGLQFLIQYYNGEERAKGNILERFSAQQFPDLHSELNLSSLELGDSALYFCASSVPGVDTQYFGPGTRLTVL.

The V and J genes are TRBV7-3 and TRBJ2-7; 8 bases map to TRBD1. Germline CDR1 reads SGHTA; CDR2 reads FQGTGA. This CDR3 comprises 12 residues. The V segment lost 5 bases and the J segment 7 bases; nucleotides outside the gene matches: 4. The CDR3 DNA reads as TGTGCCAGCAGCCAGACAGGGGTAGAGCAGTACTTC. Translating it yields CASSQTGVEQYF.

The chain has TRBV5-8 and TRBJ2-1; TRBD2 matches 11 bases. Germline assignment: CDR1 SGHTS and CDR2 YDEGEE. With V trimmed by 2 bases and J by 1 base, 5 bases remained unmatched. The CDR3 is 17 amino acids. The CDR3: CASSLPGLAESYNEQFF. CDR3 in DNA: TGTGCCAGCAGCTTACCGGGACTAGCGGAGTCCTACAATGAGCAGTTCTTC.

This clonotype was seen more than once but under ten times. The V gene is TRBV20-1, the J gene TRBJ1-4, with unresolved D. The V end lost 5 bases, the J end lost 6 bases, and 7 bases lay between the germline ends. Per the germline V gene, CDR1 is DFQATT and CDR2 is SNEGSKA (reference sequence). This CDR3 region has 11 residues. DNA for the CDR3: TGCAGTGCTCCTACCCATGAAAAACTGTTTTTT. Translating it yields CSAPTHEKLFF.

The genes are TRBV20-1 and TRBJ2-3; possible D gene TRBD1, 5 bases. Trimming stripped 7 bases from V and 6 bases from J, with 11 bases between. CDR1 is DFQATT, CDR2 SNEGSKA, per germline (reference sequence). CDR3 length equals 11 residues. CDR3 in amino acids: CSGPWGDTQYF. DNA for the CDR3: TGCAGTGGCCCGTGGGGCGATACGCAGTATTTT.

This clonotype was seen a few times. J is TRBJ1-1 and V is TRBV7-2; TRBD1 matches at 7 bases. The V and J ends lost 1 base and 3 bases, in that order; junction bases with no gene match: 5. The germline V gene has CDR1 SGHTA and CDR2 FQGNSA. The CDR3 sequence is 15 residues long. The CDR3 sequence: CASSLGTGDYTEAFF. Here the CDR3 DNA reads TGTGCCAGCAGCTTAGGAACAGGGGACTACACTGAAGCTTTCTTT.

The chain couples TRBV7-9 to TRBJ2-1, with a possible D match to TRBD2 (5 bases). V was shortened by 5 bases and J by 4 bases, with 18 bases between the two germline ends. Germline V CDR1 and CDR2: SEHNR, FQNEAQ (reference sequence). The CDR3 is 16 amino acids. CDR3 amino acids: CASSRAGPGKYNEQFF. The DNA of the CDR3 is TGTGCCAGCAGCCGGGCAGGTCCGGGGAAGTACAATGAGCAGTTCTTC.

This clonotype came up many times. The chain joins TRBV25-1 to TRBJ1-2; D unclear. The CDR3 has 13 amino acids. Trimming left V 1 base short and J 8 bases short, with 11 bases between. Germline-derived CDR1 and CDR2 are MGHDK and SYGVNS. The CDR3 loop is CASSEWLQRGYTF. CDR3 bases: TGTGCCAGCAGTGAATGGCTCCAGCGCGGCTACACCTTC.

This clonotype was observed a single time. This chain uses TRBV15 with TRBJ2-5; 7 nucleotides line up with TRBD1. Germline loops: CDR1 LNHNV, CDR2 YYDKDF (reference sequence). The CDR3 consists of 15 residues. Trimming removed 5 bases from V and 4 bases from J; junction bases left unmatched: 10. CDR3 amino acids: CATSRTGTDGETQYF. As DNA, the CDR3 is TGTGCCACCAGCCGGACCGGGACAGACGGAGAGACCCAGTACTTC.

This clonotype was found a few times. The chain joins TRBV5-1 to TRBJ1-1; 8 nucleotides align to TRBD1. The CDR3 runs to 14 residues. Germline V gives CDR1 SGHRS, CDR2 YFSETQ. Trimming at V came to 7 bases and at J to 0 bases, leaving 5 bases not matched to a gene. Here the CDR3 DNA reads TGCGCCAGCCGGACGGACAGGGTGAACACTGAAGCTTTCTTT. Translation: CASRTDRVNTEAFF.

The chain recombines TRBV7-2 with TRBJ1-6; D is possibly TRBD1 (6 bases). This CDR3 is built from 15 residues. Germline CDR1 SGHTA, CDR2 FQGNSA. V shed 2 bases and J shed 11 bases, with 16 bases lying between them. Written as DNA, the CDR3 is TGTGCCAGCAGCTTATCCACCTCAGGGGTGGCACCCCTCCACTTT. Amino acids: CASSLSTSGVAPLHF. The whole variable domain, filled in from reference TRBV7-2 and TRBJ1-6, reads GAGVSQSPSNKVTEKGKDVELRCDPISGHTALYWYRQSLGQGLEFLIYFQGNSAPDKSGLPSDRFSAERTGGSVSTLTIQRTQQEDSAVYLCASSLSTSGVAPLHFGNGTRLTVT.

The V gene is TRBV5-6, the J gene TRBJ1-1, with 7 bases fitting TRBD1. Germline-derived CDR1 and CDR2 are SGHDT and YYEEEE. The CDR3 is 16 residues long. J gave up 1 base and V 4 bases, and 10 bases lay outside the gene matches. The CDR3 DNA reads as TGTGCCAGCAGCGTCCCAGGGGGGGAGACGAACACTGAAGCTTTCTTT. Translation gives CASSVPGGETNTEAFF.

The chain links TRBV2 to TRBJ2-7; D is possibly TRBD1 (6 bases). Trimming took 7 bases from V and 4 from J, leaving 17 bases between them. The V gene's germline CDR1 is SNHLY and CDR2 FYNNEI. The CDR3 has 14 amino acids. In DNA, the CDR3 is TGTGCCAGCATCATCCAACAGGGCTCATACGAGCAGTACTTC. It specifies CASIIQQGSYEQYF.

There are a few counts of this clonotype. J is TRBJ2-1 and V is TRBV20-1; D gene unclear. In germline, CDR1 is DFQATT, CDR2 SNEGSKA (reference sequence). The CDR3 contains 14 residues. V was clipped by 8 bases and J by 8 bases, with 22 bases between them. The CDR3 bases are TGCAGTCAGAGGAGCCTTGTCGGTGGGGATGAGCAGTTCTTC. This encodes CSQRSLVGGDEQFF.

This clonotype was observed a handful of times. The chain couples TRBV2 to TRBJ2-1, with 8 bases lining up with TRBD1. V was pared by 5 bases and J by 8 bases, with 5 bases of the junction left unmatched. The CDR3 is made up of 13 amino acids. Germline V CDR1 and CDR2: SNHLY, FYNNEI. CDR3 DNA: TGTGCCAGCAGTCGAAAGACAGGGGATGAGCAGTTCTTC. Encoded protein: CASSRKTGDEQFF.